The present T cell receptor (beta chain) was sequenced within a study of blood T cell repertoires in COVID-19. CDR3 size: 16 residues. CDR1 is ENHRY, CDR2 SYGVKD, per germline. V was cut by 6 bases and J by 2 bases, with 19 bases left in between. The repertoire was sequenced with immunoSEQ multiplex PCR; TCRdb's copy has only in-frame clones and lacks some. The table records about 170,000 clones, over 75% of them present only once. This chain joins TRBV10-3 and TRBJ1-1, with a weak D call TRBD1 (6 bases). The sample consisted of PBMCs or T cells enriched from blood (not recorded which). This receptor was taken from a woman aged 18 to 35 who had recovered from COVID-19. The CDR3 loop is CAISPGKGGGNTEAFF. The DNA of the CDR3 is TGTGCCATCAGCCCTGGGAAGGGGGGGGGAAACACTGAAGCTTTCTTT.